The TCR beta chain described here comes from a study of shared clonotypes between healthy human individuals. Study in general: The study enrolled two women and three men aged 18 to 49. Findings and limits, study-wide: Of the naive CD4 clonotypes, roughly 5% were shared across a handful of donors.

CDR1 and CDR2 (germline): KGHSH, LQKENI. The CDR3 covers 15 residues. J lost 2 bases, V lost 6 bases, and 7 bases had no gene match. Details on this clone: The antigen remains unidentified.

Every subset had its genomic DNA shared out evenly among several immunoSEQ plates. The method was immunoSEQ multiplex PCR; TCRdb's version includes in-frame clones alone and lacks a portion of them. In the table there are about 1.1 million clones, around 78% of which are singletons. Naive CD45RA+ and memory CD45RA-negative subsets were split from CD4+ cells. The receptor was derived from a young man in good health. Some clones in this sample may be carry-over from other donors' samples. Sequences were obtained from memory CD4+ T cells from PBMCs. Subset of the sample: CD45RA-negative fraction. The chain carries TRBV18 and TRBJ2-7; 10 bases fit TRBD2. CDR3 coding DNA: TGTGCCAGCTCGTCCGGGACTAGCGAAACCTACGAGCAGTACTTC. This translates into CASSSGTSETYEQYF. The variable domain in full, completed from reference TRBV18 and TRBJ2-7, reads NAGVMQNPRHLVRRRGQEARLRCSPMKGHSHVYWYRQLPEEGLKFMVYLQKENIIDESGMPKERFSAEFPKEGPSILRIQQVVRGDSAAYFCASSSGTSETYEQYFGPGTRLTVT.